A selection of T cell receptor beta chains follows, all from one sample in a study of OX40 agonist ivuxolimab in advanced cancers. The data were produced by immunoSEQ multiplex PCR, yet TCRdb's version contains in-frame clones alone and is incomplete. The sample includes 25,000 to 30,000 clones, 79% of them seen just once. The sample in question was CD4+ or CD8+ T cells sorted from blood, obtained in a trial of the OX40 agonist ivuxolimab. These receptors were taken from an adult with an advanced solid tumor such as melanoma, head and neck, liver or kidney cancer. CDR3s include the opening cysteine and the closing phenylalanine or tryptophan. A D gene is named only where the DNA matches it firmly. The size of a clone is reported for some rows only, either as once, few or many, or as a class for expanded clones.

J gene,D gene,V gene,clone size,CDR3 DNA,CDR3 protein
TRBJ1-3,.,TRBV9,.,TGTGCCAGCAGCTCCAGCCCCGAAAACACCATATATTTT,CASSSSPENTIYF
TRBJ2-5,.,TRBV11-2,.,TGTGCCAGCAGCCGGCTGGGGACCATAGAGACCCAGTACTTC,CASSRLGTIETQYF
TRBJ2-1,.,TRBV20-1,.,TGCAGTGCTACTTCAGCGAATGAGCAGTTCTTC,CSATSANEQFF
TRBJ2-7,.,TRBV5-6,.,TGTGCCAGCAGCGTGGACAGCAGCTCCTACGAGCAGTACTTC,CASSVDSSSYEQYF
TRBJ2-1,.,TRBV4-1,few,TGCGCCAGCAGCCAAAGGGGGGCTAGCGGAGACAATGAGCAGTTCTTC,CASSQRGASGDNEQFF
TRBJ1-5,.,TRBV9,.,TGTGCCAGCAGCGTAGGGGACAACAATCAGCCCCAGCATTTT,CASSVGDNNQPQHF
TRBJ2-1,.,TRBV11-2,.,TGTGCCAGCAGCTTAGACAGGGGTTTCTACAATGAGCAGTTCTTC,CASSLDRGFYNEQFF
TRBJ2-1,.,TRBV9,.,TGTGCCAGCAGCCCCACCGGGGGCCCCTACAATGAGCAGTTCTTC,CASSPTGGPYNEQFF
TRBJ1-2,.,TRBV6-4,.,TGTGCCAGCAGTGACGAGCCAGGGGATGGCTACACCTTC,CASSDEPGDGYTF
TRBJ1-5,.,TRBV2,.,TGTGCCAGCTATACAGGATTTTTCGATAGCAATCAGCCCCAGCATTTT,CASYTGFFDSNQPQHF
TRBJ1-2,.,TRBV4-1,.,TGCGCCAGCAGCCAGGTACACGGAACTGATGGCTACACCTTC,CASSQVHGTDGYTF
TRBJ2-4,TRBD1,TRBV7-6,.,TGTGCCAGCAGCCCGGACAGGGTGCGGTCGCTAGCCAAAAACATTCAGTACTTC,CASSPDRVRSLAKNIQYF
TRBJ1-2,TRBD1,TRBV4-1,.,TGCGCCAGCAGCCTAGGGGACAGTAACTATGGCTACACCTTC,CASSLGDSNYGYTF
TRBJ2-5,TRBD2,TRBV7-9,.,TGTGCCAGCAGCTCCACCGGGACTACTTTGGTGGAGACCCAGTACTTC,CASSSTGTTLVETQYF
TRBJ2-3,TRBD1,TRBV9,.,TGTGCCAGCAGCGCCGGGACAGGGGGCCCAGATACGCAGTATTTT,CASSAGTGGPDTQYF
TRBJ1-5,.,TRBV4-1,.,TGCGCCAGCAGCCAGGTTGACGGGCCCTATTACGGTCAGCCCCAGCATTTT,CASSQVDGPYYGQPQHF
TRBJ2-3,TRBD2,TRBV2,.,TGTGCCAGCCTCCCGGGACTAGCGGAGAGCACAGATACGCAGTATTTT,CASLPGLAESTDTQYF
TRBJ2-7,TRBD1,TRBV7-6,.,TGTGCCAGCAGCTTCCGGGACAGGACCTACGAGCAGTACTTC,CASSFRDRTYEQYF
TRBJ2-1,.,TRBV11-3,once,TGTGCCAGCAGCTTAGATGTAAATGAGCAGTTCTTC,CASSLDVNEQFF
TRBJ2-7,.,TRBV5-1,hyperexpanded,TGCGCCAGCAGCCAAGCGACGGATTTTTACGAGCAGTACTTC,CASSQATDFYEQYF
TRBJ1-5,TRBD1,TRBV30,.,TGTGCCCCCCGGGACAGGGGGCCTTGCAATCAGCCCCAGCATTTT,CAPRDRGPCNQPQHF
TRBJ2-7,TRBD1,TRBV6-5,.,TGTGCCAGCAGTTACGGGGGACAGGGACTATACGAGCAGTACTTC,CASSYGGQGLYEQYF
TRBJ1-4,.,TRBV4-1,.,TGCGCCAGCGGGGCGATAGGAAAACTGTTTTTT,CASGAIGKLFF
TRBJ2-1,TRBD1,TRBV9,.,TGTGCCAGCAGCCCACCGACAGGGGACTACAATGAGCAGTTCTTC,CASSPPTGDYNEQFF
TRBJ2-7,TRBD2,TRBV9,.,TGTGCCAGCAGCGTGGGACTAGGGTACGAGCAGTACTTC,CASSVGLGYEQYF
TRBJ1-4,TRBD1,TRBV5-1,.,TGCGCCAGCAGCTGGACAGGGGACGGAAATGAAAAACTGTTTTTT,CASSWTGDGNEKLFF
TRBJ2-7,TRBD2,TRBV28,few,TGTGCCAGCTCCTGGACTAGCGGGAGGTTTCTCGACGAGCAGTACTTC,CASSWTSGRFLDEQYF
TRBJ2-7,.,TRBV11-2,.,TGTGCCAGCAGCCTAGACTACGAGCAGTACTTC,CASSLDYEQYF